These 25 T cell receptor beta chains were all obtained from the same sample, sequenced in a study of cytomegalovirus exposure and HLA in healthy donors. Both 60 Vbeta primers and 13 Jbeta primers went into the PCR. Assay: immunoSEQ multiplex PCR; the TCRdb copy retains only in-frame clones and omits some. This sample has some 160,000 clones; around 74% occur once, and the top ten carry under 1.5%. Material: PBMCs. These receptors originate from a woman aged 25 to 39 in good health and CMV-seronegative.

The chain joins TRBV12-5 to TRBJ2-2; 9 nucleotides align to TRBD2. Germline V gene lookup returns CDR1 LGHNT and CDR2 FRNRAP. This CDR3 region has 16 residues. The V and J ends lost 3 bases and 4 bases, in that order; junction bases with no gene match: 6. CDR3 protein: CASGFPNSGGTGELFF. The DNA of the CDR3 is TGTGCTAGTGGTTTCCCTAATAGCGGGGGCACCGGGGAGCTGTTTTTT.

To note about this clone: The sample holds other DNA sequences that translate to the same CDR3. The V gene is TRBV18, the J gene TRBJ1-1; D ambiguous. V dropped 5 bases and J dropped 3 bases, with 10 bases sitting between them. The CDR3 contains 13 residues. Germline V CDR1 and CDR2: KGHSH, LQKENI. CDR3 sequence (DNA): TGTGCCAGCTCATCTCGGGTGGACACTGAAGCTTTCTTT. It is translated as CASSSRVDTEAFF. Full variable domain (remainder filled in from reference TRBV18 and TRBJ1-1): NAGVMQNPRHLVRRRGQEARLRCSPMKGHSHVYWYRQLPEEGLKFMVYLQKENIIDESGMPKERFSAEFPKEGPSILRIQQVVRGDSAAYFCASSSRVDTEAFFGQGTRLTVV.

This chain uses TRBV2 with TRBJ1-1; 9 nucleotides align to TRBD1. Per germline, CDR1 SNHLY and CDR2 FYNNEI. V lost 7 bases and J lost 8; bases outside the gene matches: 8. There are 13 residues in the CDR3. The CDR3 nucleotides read TGTGCCAGCACTACGACAGGGGGGAAAGAAGCTTTCTTT. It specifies CASTTTGGKEAFF.

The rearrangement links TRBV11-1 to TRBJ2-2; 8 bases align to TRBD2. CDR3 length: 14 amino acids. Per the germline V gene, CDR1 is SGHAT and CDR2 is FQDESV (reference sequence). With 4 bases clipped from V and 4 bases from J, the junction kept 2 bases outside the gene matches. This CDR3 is CASSSRGGTGELFF. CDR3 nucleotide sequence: TGTGCCAGCAGCTCCCGGGGGGGCACCGGGGAGCTGTTTTTT. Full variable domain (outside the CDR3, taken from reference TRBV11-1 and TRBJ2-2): EAEVAQSPRYKITEKSQAVAFWCDPISGHATLYWYRQILGQGPELLVQFQDESVVDDSQLPKDRFSAERLKGVDSTLKIQPAELGDSAMYLCASSSRGGTGELFFGEGSRLTVL.

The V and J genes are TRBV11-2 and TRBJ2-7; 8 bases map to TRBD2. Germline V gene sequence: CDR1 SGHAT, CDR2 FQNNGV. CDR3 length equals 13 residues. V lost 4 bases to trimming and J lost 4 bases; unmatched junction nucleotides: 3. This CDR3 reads CASSYGGDYEQYF. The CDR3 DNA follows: TGTGCCAGCAGCTACGGGGGGGATTACGAGCAGTACTTC.

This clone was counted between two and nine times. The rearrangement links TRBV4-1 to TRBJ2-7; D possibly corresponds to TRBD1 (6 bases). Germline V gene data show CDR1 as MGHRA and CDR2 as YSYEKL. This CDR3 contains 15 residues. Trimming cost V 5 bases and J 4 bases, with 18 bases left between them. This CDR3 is CASSAQEIGGYEQYF. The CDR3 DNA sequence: TGCGCCAGCAGCGCTCAGGAAATAGGGGGTTACGAGCAGTACTTC.

For the CDR3, the DNA is TGTGCCAGCAGCTCCTCGACTAGCGGGGGCAATGAGCAGTTCTTC. Translation gives CASSSSTSGGNEQFF. The chain has TRBV7-7 and TRBJ2-1; TRBD2 aligns across 12 bases. The length of the CDR3 is 15 residues. The V gene end was trimmed by 4 bases and the J gene end by 6 bases; junction bases not matched to a gene: 4. Germline values: CDR1 SSHAT, CDR2 FNYEAQ (reference sequence).

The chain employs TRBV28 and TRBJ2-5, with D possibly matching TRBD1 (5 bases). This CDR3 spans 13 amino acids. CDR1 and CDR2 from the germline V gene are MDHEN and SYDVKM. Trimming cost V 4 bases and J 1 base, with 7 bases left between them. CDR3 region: CASSSTAQETQYF. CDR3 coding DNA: TGTGCCAGCAGTTCGACAGCCCAAGAGACCCAGTACTTC.

CDR3 DNA: TGTGCCAGCAGCTTGGTGGCAGGGGGAAATCAGCCCCAGCATTTT. Its protein product is CASSLVAGGNQPQHF. The chain carries TRBV5-5 and TRBJ1-5; TRBD1 matches at 7 bases. V was pared by 0 bases and J by 4 bases, with 4 bases of the junction left unmatched. Germline V gives CDR1 SGHKS, CDR2 YYEKEE (reference sequence). The CDR3 length is 15 residues.

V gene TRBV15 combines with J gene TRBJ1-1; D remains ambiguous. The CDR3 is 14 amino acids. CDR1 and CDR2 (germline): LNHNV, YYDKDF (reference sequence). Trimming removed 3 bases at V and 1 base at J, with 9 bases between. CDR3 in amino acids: CATSRVPGNTEAFF. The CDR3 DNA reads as TGTGCCACCAGCAGGGTCCCAGGGAACACTGAAGCTTTCTTT.

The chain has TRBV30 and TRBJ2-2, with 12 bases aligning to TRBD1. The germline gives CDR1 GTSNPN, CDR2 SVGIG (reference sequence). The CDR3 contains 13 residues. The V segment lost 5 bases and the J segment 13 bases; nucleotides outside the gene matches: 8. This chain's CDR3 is CAWRPGQGAGLFF. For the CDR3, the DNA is TGTGCCTGGCGCCCGGGACAGGGGGCCGGGCTGTTTTTT.

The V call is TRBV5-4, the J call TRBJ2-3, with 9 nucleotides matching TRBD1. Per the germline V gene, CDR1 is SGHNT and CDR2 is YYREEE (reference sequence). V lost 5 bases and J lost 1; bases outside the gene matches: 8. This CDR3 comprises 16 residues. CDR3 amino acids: CASRFWTGAGTDTQYF. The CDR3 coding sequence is TGTGCCAGCAGATTTTGGACAGGGGCGGGCACAGATACGCAGTATTTT.

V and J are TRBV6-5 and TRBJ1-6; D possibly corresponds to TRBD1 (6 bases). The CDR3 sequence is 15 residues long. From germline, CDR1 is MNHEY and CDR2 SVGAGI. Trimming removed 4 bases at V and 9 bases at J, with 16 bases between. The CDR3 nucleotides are TGTGCCAGCAGTTTAACAGGGTTGGAGAGTTCACCCCTCCACTTT. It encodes CASSLTGLESSPLHF.

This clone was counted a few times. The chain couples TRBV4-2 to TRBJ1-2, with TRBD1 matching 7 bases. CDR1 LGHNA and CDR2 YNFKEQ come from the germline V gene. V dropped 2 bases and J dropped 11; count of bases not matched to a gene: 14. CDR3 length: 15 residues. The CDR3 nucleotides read TGTGCCAGCAGCCAAAAGCCGGACAGGTCGCAGGGGTACACCTTC. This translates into CASSQKPDRSQGYTF.

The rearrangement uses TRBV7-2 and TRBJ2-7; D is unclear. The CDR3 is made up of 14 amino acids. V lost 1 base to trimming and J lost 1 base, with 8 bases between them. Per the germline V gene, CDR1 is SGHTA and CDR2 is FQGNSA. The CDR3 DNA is TGTGCCAGCAGCTTAGATCCGGTTTCCTACGAGCAGTACTTC. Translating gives CASSLDPVSYEQYF.

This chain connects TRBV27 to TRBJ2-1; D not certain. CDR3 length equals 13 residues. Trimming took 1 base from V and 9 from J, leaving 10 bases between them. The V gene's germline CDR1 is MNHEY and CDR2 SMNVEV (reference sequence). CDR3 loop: CASSLWAEAEQFF. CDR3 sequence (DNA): TGTGCCAGCAGTTTATGGGCAGAAGCTGAGCAGTTCTTC.

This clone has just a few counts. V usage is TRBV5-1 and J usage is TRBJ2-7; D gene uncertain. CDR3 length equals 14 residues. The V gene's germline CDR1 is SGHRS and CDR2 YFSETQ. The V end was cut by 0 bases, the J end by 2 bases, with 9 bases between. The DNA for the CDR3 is TGCGCCAGCAGCTTGGTCGGGTTAGCCTACGAGCAGTACTTC. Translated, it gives CASSLVGLAYEQYF.

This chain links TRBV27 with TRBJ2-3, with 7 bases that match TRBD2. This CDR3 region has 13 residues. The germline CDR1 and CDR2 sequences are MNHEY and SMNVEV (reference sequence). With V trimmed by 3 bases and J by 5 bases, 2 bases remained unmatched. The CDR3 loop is CASSFASGDTQYF. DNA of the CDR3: TGTGCCAGCAGTTTCGCTAGCGGAGATACGCAGTATTTT.

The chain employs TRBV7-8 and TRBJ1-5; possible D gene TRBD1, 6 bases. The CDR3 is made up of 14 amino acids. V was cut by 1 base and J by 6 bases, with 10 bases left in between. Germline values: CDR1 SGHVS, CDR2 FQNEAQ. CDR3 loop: CASSLDRVGQPQHF. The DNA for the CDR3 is TGTGCCAGCAGCTTAGACAGGGTAGGTCAGCCCCAGCATTTT.

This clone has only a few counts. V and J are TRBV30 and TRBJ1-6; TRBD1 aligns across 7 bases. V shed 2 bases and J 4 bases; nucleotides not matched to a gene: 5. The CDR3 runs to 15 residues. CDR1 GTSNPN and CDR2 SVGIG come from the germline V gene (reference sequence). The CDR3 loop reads CAWSTRQGYNSPLHF. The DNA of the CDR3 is TGTGCCTGGAGTACCCGACAGGGTTATAATTCACCCCTCCACTTT.

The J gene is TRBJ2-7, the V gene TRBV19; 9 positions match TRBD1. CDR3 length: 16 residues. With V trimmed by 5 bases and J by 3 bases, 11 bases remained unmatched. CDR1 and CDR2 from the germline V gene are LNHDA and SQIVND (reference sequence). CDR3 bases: TGTGCCAGTAGTCTCTCTGTGACAGGGGGTTACTACGAGCAGTACTTC. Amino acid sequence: CASSLSVTGGYYEQYF. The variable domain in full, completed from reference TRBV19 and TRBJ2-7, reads DGGITQSPKYLFRKEGQNVTLSCEQNLNHDAMYWYRQDPGQGLRLIYYSQIVNDFQKGDIAEGYSVSREKKESFPLTVTSAQKNPTAFYLCASSLSVTGGYYEQYFGPGTRLTVT.

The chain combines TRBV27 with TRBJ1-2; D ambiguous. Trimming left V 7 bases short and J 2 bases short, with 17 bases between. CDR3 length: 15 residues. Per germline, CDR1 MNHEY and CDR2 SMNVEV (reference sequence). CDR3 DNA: TGTGCCAGCAAGGGAGGGCTCGATGGAAACTATGGCTACACCTTC. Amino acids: CASKGGLDGNYGYTF.

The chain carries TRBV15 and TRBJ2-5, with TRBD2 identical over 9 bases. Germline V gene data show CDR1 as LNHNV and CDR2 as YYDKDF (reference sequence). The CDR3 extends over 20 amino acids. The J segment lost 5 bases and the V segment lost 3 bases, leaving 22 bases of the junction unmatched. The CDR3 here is CATSRGVKRGAWGIGETQYF. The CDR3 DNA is TGTGCCACCAGCAGGGGAGTCAAGCGGGGGGCCTGGGGGATTGGGGAGACCCAGTACTTC. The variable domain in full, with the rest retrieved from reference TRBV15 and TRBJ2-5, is DAMVIQNPRYQVTQFGKPVTLSCSQTLNHNVMYWYQQKSSQAPKLLFHYYDKDFNNEADTPDNFQSRRPNTSFCFLDIRSPGLGDTAMYLCATSRGVKRGAWGIGETQYFGPGTRLLVL.

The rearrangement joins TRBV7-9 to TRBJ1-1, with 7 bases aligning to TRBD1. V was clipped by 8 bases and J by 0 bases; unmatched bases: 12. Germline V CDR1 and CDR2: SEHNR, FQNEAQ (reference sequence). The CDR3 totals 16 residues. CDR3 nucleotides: TGTGCCAGCTCAACAGGGGCAGGGATACTGAACACTGAAGCTTTCTTT. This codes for CASSTGAGILNTEAFF.

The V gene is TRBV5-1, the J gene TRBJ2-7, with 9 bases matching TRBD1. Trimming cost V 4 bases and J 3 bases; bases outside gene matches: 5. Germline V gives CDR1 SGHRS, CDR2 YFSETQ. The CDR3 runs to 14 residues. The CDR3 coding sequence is TGCGCCAGCAGCGCTGCGGACAGGGGCTACGAGCAGTACTTC. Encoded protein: CASSAADRGYEQYF.